This TCR beta chain was recorded in a study of shared clonotypes between healthy human individuals. Per the germline V gene, CDR1 is SGHTA and CDR2 is FQGNSA. The length of the CDR3 is 13 residues. V gave up 6 bases and J gave up 1 base, with 9 bases separating them. A word on this clone: Its matching antigen is unknown.

Cells designated naive CD8 were CD45RO-negative and were positively selected for CCR7, with terminally differentiated effector memory CD45RA+ cells excluded. The repertoire was sequenced with immunoSEQ multiplex PCR; TCRdb's copy has only in-frame clones and lacks some. The profile shows about 820,000 clones, 80% to 95% of them singletons. General observations from the study: Limitation of the genetic and exposure-history diversity represented came from the few donors.

This TCR came from a man aged 30 to 45 in good health. V usage is TRBV7-2 and J usage is TRBJ2-5, with D unresolved. Sequencing was done on a sample of naive CD8+ T cells sorted from blood. CDR3 region: CASSPPPQETQYF. CDR3 coding DNA: TGTGCCAGCAGTCCCCCGCCCCAAGAGACCCAGTACTTC.